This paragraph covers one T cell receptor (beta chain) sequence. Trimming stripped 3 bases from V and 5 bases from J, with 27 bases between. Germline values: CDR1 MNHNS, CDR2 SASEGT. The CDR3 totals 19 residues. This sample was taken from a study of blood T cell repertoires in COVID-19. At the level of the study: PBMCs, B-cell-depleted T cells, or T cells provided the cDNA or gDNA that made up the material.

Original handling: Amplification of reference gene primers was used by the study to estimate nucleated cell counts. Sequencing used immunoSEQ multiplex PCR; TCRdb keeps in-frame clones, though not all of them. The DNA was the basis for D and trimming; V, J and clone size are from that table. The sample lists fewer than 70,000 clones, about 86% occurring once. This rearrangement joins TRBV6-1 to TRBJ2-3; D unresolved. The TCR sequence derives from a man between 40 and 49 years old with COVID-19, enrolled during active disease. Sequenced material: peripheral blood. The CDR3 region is CASSDIRVYPTPLIDTQYF. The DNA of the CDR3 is TGTGCCAGCAGTGACATACGAGTATACCCCACCCCACTGATAGATACGCAGTATTTT.